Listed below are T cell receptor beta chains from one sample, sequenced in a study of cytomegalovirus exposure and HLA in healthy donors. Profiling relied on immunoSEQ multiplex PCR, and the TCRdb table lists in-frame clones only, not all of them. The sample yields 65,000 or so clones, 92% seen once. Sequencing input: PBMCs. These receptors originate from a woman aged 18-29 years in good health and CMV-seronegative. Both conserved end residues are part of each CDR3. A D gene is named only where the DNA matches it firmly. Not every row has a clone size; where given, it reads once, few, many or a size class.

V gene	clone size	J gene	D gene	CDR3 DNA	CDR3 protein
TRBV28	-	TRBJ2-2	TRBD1	TGTTCGACAGGGGACACCGGGGAGCTGTTTTTT	CSTGDTGELFF
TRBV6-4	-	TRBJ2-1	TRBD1	TGTGCCAGCAGTGATGCCGGGACAGGGGACTACAATGAGCAGTTCTTC	CASSDAGTGDYNEQFF
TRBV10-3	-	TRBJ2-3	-	TGTGCCACCTGCCCTCAGGGGCGGAGCACAGATACGCAGTATTTT	CATCPQGRSTDTQYF
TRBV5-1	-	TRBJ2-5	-	TGCGCCAGCAGCTTAGGGGATGTAGAGACCCAGTACTTC	CASSLGDVETQYF
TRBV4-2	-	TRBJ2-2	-	TGTGCCAGCAGCCAAGATGGGGCAGGAGGGGCCGGGGAGCTGTTTTTT	CASSQDGAGGAGELFF
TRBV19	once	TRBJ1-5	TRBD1	TGTGCCAGTAGTATATCGGGTGTATGGGACAGGGGCCTAGGACCCCAGCATTTT	CASSISGVWDRGLGPQHF
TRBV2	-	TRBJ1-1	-	TGTGCCAGCAGTGCATTCCGGGGTGAAGCTTTCTTT	CASSAFRGEAFF
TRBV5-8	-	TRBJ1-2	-	TGTGCCAGCAGCTTTACGGACTTCTATGGCTACACCTTC	CASSFTDFYGYTF
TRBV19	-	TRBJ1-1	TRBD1	TGTGCCAGTTCGAGGACAGGGGGTCCGAACACTGAAGCTTTCTTT	CASSRTGGPNTEAFF
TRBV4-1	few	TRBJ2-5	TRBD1	TGCGCCAGCAGCCAAGGGACAGGGGGCAGGGCGGAGACCCAGTACTTC	CASSQGTGGRAETQYF
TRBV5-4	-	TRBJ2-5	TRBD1	TGTGCCAGCAGCACGGAACAGGGGGCAGATGTATGGACCCAGTACTTC	CASSTEQGADVWTQYF
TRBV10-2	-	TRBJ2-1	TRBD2	TGCGCCAGCGGACTAGCGGGCGGCTCCTACAATGAGCAGTTCTTC	CASGLAGGSYNEQFF
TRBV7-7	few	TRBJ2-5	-	TGTGCTAGCAGCTTAGCCCGGAGGGAGACCCAGTACTTC	CASSLARRETQYF
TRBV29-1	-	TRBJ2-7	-	TGCAGCGTTGCCCTCGGGACATACTCCTACGAGCAGTACTTC	CSVALGTYSYEQYF
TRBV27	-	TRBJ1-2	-	TGTGCCAGCAGTTTATCGACAAGTGGCTATGGCTACACCTTC	CASSLSTSGYGYTF
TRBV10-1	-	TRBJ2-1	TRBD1	TGCGCCAGCAGCGCTACAGGGGTTGGGACGCAGTTCTTC	CASSATGVGTQFF
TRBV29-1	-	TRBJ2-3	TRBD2	TGCAGCGTTGATTGGGTAGCGGGGGCAGATACGCAGTATTTT	CSVDWVAGADTQYF
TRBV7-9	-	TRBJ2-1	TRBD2	TGTGCCAGCAGCTCCTTCTGGGGGGGGACCGAAAACAATGAGCAGTTCTTC	CASSSFWGGTENNEQFF
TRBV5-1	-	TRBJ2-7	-	TGCGCCAGCAGCTTGGTTCCGGGCTCCTACGAGCAGTACTTC	CASSLVPGSYEQYF
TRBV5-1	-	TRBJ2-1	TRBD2	TGCGCCAGCAGCTTTAGACTAGCGGGATTTGCGGGTGACAATGAGCAGTTCTTC	CASSFRLAGFAGDNEQFF
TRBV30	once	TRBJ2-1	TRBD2	TGTGCCTGGAGTGTATGGCGGACTAGCGGGAGGTTTGGCAATGAGCAGTTCTTC	CAWSVWRTSGRFGNEQFF
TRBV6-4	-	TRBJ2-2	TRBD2	TGTGCCAGCAGACGACTAGCGGGAGACCCCGGGGAGCTGTTTTTT	CASRRLAGDPGELFF
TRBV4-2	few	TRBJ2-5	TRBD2	TGTGCCAGCAGCCCCGAACTAGCGGGGGGGCCCGGGGTGGAGACCCAGTACTTC	CASSPELAGGPGVETQYF
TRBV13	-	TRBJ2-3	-	TGTGCCAGCAGCACCAGGACTAGCACAGATACGCAGTATTTT	CASSTRTSTDTQYF
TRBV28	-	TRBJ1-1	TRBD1	TGTGCCAGCAAAGGCAGGGGGTCACCGATGAACACTGAAGCTTTCTTT	CASKGRGSPMNTEAFF
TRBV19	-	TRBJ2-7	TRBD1	TGTGCCAGTAGTGCCCGGGACAGGGCCTCCTACGAGCAGTACTTC	CASSARDRASYEQYF
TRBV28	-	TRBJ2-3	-	TGTGCCAGCGGCTCAAGCACAGATACGCAGTATTTT	CASGSSTDTQYF
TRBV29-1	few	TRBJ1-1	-	TGCAGCGTTGAAGATCGCCCTCGGGGGACTGAAGCTTTCTTT	CSVEDRPRGTEAFF
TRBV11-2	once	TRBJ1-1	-	TGTGCCAGCAGCTTTCAAAACACTGAAGCTTTCTTT	CASSFQNTEAFF
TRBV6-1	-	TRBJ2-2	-	TGTGCCAGCAGTGAAATATCGACGGGGGCCGGGGAGCTGTTTTTT	CASSEISTGAGELFF
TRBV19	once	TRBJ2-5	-	TGTGCCAGTAGTATATCCGAGCACGAGACCCAGTACTTC	CASSISEHETQYF
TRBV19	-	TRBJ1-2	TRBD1	TGTGCCAGTACAGGGGGCCTCGTCTATGGCTACACCTTC	CASTGGLVYGYTF
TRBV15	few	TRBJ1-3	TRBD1	TGTGCCACCAGCAGAGATAGACAGGGGGGTAACACCATATATTTT	CATSRDRQGGNTIYF
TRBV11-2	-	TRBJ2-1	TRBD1	TGTGCCAGCAGCTTAGTCTCCGGGACAGGGAGCAATGAGCAGTTCTTC	CASSLVSGTGSNEQFF
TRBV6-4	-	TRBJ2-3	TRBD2	TGTGCCAGCAGTGAACTAGCGGGAACAGATACGCAGTATTTT	CASSELAGTDTQYF
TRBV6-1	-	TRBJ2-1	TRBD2	TGTGCCAGCAGTGAATCTAGCGGGACTTACAATGAGCAGTTCTTC	CASSESSGTYNEQFF
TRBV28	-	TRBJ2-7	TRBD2	TGTGCCAGCAGTCGACTAGCGGGAGGGCCGGAGGACTTC	CASSRLAGGPEDF
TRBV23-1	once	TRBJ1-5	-	TGCGCCAGCAGTCAGTCACCGGGACTTTCTACCACGGGACAGCCCCAGCATTTT	CASSQSPGLSTTGQPQHF
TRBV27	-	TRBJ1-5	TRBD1	TGTGCCAGCAGGACAGGGGATCAGCCCCAGCATTTT	CASRTGDQPQHF
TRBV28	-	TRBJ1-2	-	TGTGCCAGCACCATGGCACTCAGGGTCTATGGCTACACCTTC	CASTMALRVYGYTF
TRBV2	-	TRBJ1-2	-	TGTGCCAGCAGTGAAAACGGCGGTACCTATGGCTACACCTTC	CASSENGGTYGYTF
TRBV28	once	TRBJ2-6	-	TGTGCCAGCAGCCAGGGCCTCTCTGGGGCCAACGTCCTGACTTTC	CASSQGLSGANVLTF
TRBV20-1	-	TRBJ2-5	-	TGCAGTGCTTCAGCTAGCGAGACCCAGTACTTC	CSASASETQYF
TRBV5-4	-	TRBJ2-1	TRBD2	TGTGCCAGCAGCTGGGGGACTCTAGCGGGGGTGTACAATGAGCAGTTCTTC	CASSWGTLAGVYNEQFF
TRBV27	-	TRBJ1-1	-	TGTGCCAGCAGTTTTTCAACAGGGTACACTGAAGCTTTCTTT	CASSFSTGYTEAFF
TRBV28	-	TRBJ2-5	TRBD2	TGTGCCAGCGAAACCGGGACTAGCGGGGGGGCTCACTTTTTCGACCAGTACTTC	CASETGTSGGAHFFDQYF
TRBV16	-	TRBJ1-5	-	TGTGCCAGCAGCGCCCTTCTAAGTAATCAGCCCCAGCATTTT	CASSALLSNQPQHF
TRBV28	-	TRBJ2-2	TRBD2	TGTGCCAGCAGTTCCCCTAGCGGGCTCACCGGGGAGCTGTTTTTT	CASSSPSGLTGELFF
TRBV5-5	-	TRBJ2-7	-	TGTGCCAGCAGCCCTCACCGGACAGATCCCTCCTACGAGCAGTACTTC	CASSPHRTDPSYEQYF
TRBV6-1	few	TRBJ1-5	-	TGTGCCAGCACCCAACAGAGCCTCAATCAGCCCCAGCATTTT	CASTQQSLNQPQHF
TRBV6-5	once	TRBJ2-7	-	TGTGCCAGCAGTTACCCCCCCGGCAGGGGCAACGAGCAGTACTTC	CASSYPPGRGNEQYF
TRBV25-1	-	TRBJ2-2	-	TGTGCCAGCAGACAGGGTCCCGGGGAGCTGTTTTTT	CASRQGPGELFF
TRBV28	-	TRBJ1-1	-	TGTGCCAGCAGTTTATGGTCAGAGAACACTGAAGCTTTCTTT	CASSLWSENTEAFF
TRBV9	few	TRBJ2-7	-	TGTGCCAGCAGCGAAACTAGTTTGCCCTACGAGCAGTACTTC	CASSETSLPYEQYF
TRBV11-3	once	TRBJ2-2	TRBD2	TGTGCCAGCAGCTTAACTCCGCTAGCGGGACAGACCGGGGAGCTGTTTTTT	CASSLTPLAGQTGELFF
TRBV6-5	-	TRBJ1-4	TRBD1	TGTGCCAGCAGTCCAGGGACAGGGAAAAAACTGTTTTTT	CASSPGTGKKLFF
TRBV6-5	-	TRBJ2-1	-	TGTGCCACCCACCCAGGCCTAAGCTCCTACAATGAGCAGTTCTTC	CATHPGLSSYNEQFF